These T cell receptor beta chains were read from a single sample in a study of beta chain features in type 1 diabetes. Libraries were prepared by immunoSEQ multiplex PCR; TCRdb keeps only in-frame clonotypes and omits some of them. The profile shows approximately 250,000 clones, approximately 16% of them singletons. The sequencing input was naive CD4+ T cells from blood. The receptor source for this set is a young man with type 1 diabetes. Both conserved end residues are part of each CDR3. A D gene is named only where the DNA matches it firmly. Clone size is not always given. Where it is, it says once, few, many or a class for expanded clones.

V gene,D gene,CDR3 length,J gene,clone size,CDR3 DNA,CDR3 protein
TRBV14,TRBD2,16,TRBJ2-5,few,TGTGCCAGCAGCCAGCCTAGCGGGAGAGATGTGGAGACCCAGTACTTC,CASSQPSGRDVETQYF
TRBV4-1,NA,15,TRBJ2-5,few,TGCGCCAGCAGCGGGGCAAGCACTACACAAGAGACCCAGTACTTC,CASSGASTTQETQYF
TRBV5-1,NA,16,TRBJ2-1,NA,TGCGCCAGCAGCTTAAGGACGCGGGACTCCTACAATGAGCAGTTCTTC,CASSLRTRDSYNEQFF
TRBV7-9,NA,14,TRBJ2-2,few,TGTGCCAGCGCTGTAGGCAGGGCAACCGGGGAGCTGTTTTTT,CASAVGRATGELFF
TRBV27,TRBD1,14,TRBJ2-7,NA,TGTGCCAGCAGTTTATCGGACAGGAAATACGAGCAGTACTTC,CASSLSDRKYEQYF
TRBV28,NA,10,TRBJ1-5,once,TGTGCCAGCAACCTGAGACCCCAGCATTTT,CASNLRPQHF
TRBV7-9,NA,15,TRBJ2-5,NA,TGTGCCAGCAGCTATAGTAGGGGGGTACAAGAGACCCAGTACTTC,CASSYSRGVQETQYF
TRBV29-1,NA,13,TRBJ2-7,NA,TGCAGCGTTGGTGGCAGGACCCCCTACGAGCAGTACTTC,CSVGGRTPYEQYF
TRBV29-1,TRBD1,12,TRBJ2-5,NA,TGCAGCGCCGACAGGGGGCAGGAGACCCAGTACTTC,CSADRGQETQYF
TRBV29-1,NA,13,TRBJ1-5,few,TGCAGCGTTGAGTGGGGGCTCAATCAGCCCCAGCATTTT,CSVEWGLNQPQHF
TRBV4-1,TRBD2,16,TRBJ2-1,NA,TGCGCCAGCAGCCAAGATGGTAGCGGGAGGTACAATGAGCAGTTCTTC,CASSQDGSGRYNEQFF
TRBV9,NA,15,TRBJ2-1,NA,TGTGCCAGCACGAGCGGACAATACTCCTACAATGAGCAGTTCTTC,CASTSGQYSYNEQFF
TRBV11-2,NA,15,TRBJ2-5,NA,TGTGCCAGCAGCTTTGTCCGGGGGGCATGGGAGACCCAGTACTTC,CASSFVRGAWETQYF
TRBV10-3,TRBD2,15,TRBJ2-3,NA,TGTGCCACCCGGACTAGCGTGGGGGAGACAGATACGCAGTATTTT,CATRTSVGETDTQYF
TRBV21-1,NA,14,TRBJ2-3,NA,TGTGCCAGCACGTTAGCGGGAAGCACAGATACGCAGTATTTT,CASTLAGSTDTQYF
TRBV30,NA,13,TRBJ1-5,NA,TGTGCCTGGAGTGTCAATAGCAATCAGCCCCAGCATTTT,CAWSVNSNQPQHF
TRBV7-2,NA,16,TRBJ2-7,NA,TGTGCCAGCAGCTTAGTGGGTGGCAGGGTAAGCTACGAGCAGTACTTC,CASSLVGGRVSYEQYF
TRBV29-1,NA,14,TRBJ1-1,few,TGCAGCGTCGCCCGACACCTTTCGAACACTGAAGCTTTCTTT,CSVARHLSNTEAFF
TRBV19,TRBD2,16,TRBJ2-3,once,TGTGCCAGTTCAGGACTAGCGGGAGTATTGACAGATACGCAGTATTTT,CASSGLAGVLTDTQYF
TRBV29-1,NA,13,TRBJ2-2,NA,TGCAGCGTTGGGCAGGGGAACACCGGGGAGCTGTTTTTT,CSVGQGNTGELFF
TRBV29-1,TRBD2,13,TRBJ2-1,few,TGCAGCGTTGATGCCATTAGCGGGAATAAGCAGTTCTTC,CSVDAISGNKQFF
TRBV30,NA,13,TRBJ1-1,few,TGTGCCTGGACCGGACAGATGAACACTGAAGCTTTCTTT,CAWTGQMNTEAFF
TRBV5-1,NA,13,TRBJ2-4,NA,TGCGCCAGCAGCTTAGGAGGTCCCAACATTCAGTACTTC,CASSLGGPNIQYF
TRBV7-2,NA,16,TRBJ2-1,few,TGTGCCAGCAGCCCAACGGCGGCTAGCAATGGGCATGAGCAGTTCTTC,CASSPTAASNGHEQFF
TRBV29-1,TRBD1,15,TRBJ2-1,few,TGCAGCGTTTCTAAGCTGACAGGGTCTTACAATGAGCAGTTCTTC,CSVSKLTGSYNEQFF
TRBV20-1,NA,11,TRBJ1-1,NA,TGCAGTGCTAGAGCTAACACTGAAGCTTTCTTT,CSARANTEAFF
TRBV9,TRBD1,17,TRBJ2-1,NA,TGTGCCAGCAGCGTAGGCAGCCCCGGGACAGGGGTCAATGAGCAGTTCTTC,CASSVGSPGTGVNEQFF
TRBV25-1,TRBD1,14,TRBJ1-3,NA,TGTGCCAGCAGGAACACAGGGGCTGGAAACACCATATATTTT,CASRNTGAGNTIYF
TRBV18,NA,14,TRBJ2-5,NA,TGTGCCAGCTCACCATCTACTCCACGGGAGACCCAGTACTTC,CASSPSTPRETQYF
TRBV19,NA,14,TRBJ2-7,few,TGTGCCAGTAGTTCAAATTCACTGGAATACGAGCAGTACTTC,CASSSNSLEYEQYF
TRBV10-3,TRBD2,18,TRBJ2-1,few,TGTGCCATCAGTGAGCCTAGCGGGAGGGCCTCCGCCTACAATGAGCAGTTCTTC,CAISEPSGRASAYNEQFF
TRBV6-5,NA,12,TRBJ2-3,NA,TGTGCCAGCAGTTACTTTGGGGATACGCAGTATTTT,CASSYFGDTQYF
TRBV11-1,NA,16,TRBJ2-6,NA,TGTGCCAGCAGCTTAGCCCAGGCCTCTGGGGCCAACGTCCTGACTTTC,CASSLAQASGANVLTF
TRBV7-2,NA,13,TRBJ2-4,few,TGTGCCAGCAGCTTAGGGGGAATCAGCATTCAGTACTTC,CASSLGGISIQYF
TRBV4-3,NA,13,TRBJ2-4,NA,TGCGCCAGCAGCCAAGCGGGACCAAACATTCAGTACTTC,CASSQAGPNIQYF
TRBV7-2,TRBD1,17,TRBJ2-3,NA,TGTGCCAGCAGCTCCCCCGATCCCGGGACAGGGTCAGATACGCAGTATTTT,CASSSPDPGTGSDTQYF
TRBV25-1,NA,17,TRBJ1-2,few,TGTGCCAGCAGTGAATGGTCGGCAGGAGGATTAGAGGATGGCTACACCTTC,CASSEWSAGGLEDGYTF
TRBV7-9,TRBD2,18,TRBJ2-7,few,TGTGCCAGCAGCAAAGGTGGGACTAGCGGGAGACTATCCTACGAGCAGTACTTC,CASSKGGTSGRLSYEQYF
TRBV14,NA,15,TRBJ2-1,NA,TGTGCCAGCAGCCGGGACTTAAGCTCCTACAATGAGCAGTTCTTC,CASSRDLSSYNEQFF
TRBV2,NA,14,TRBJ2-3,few,TGTGCCAGCAGAGCCGACAGCAGCACAGATACGCAGTATTTT,CASRADSSTDTQYF
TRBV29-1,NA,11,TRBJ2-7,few,TGCAGCGTACAGGTGGGAGACGAGCAGTACTTC,CSVQVGDEQYF
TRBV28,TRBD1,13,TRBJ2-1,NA,TGTGCCAGCACGGACAGGGGGCAGGGTGAGCAGTTCTTC,CASTDRGQGEQFF
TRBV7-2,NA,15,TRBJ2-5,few,TGTGCCAGCAGCGGAGGCCGACTGAGCCAAGAGACCCAGTACTTC,CASSGGRLSQETQYF
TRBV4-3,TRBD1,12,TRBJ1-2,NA,TGCGCCAGCCAAGACAGGGTAATGGGCTACACCTTC,CASQDRVMGYTF
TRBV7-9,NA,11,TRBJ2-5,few,TGTGCCAGCAGCTTAGTAGAGACCCAGTACTTC,CASSLVETQYF
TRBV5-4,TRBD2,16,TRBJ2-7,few,TGTGCCAGCAGCTTGATCGTAGCGGGAGGAACCTACGAGCAGTACTTC,CASSLIVAGGTYEQYF
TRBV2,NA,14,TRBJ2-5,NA,TGTGCCAGCAGTGAACAGGCCGCGGGGGAGACCCAGTACTTC,CASSEQAAGETQYF
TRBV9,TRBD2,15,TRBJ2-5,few,TGTGCCAGCAGCGGGACTAGCGGGAGTGGTGAGACCCAGTACTTC,CASSGTSGSGETQYF
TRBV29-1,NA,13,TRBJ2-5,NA,TGCAGCGTCAGCGACCGGGATCAAGAGACCCAGTACTTC,CSVSDRDQETQYF
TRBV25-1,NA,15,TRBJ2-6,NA,TGTGCCAGCTTGTCGGCGGGATCTGGGGCCAACGTCCTGACTTTC,CASLSAGSGANVLTF
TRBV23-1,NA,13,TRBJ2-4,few,TGCGCCAGCAGTCAATTCGAGCGGGACATTCAGTACTTC,CASSQFERDIQYF
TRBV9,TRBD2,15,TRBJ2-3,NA,TGTGCCAGCAGCTTTAGCGGGAGCGAAACAGATACGCAGTATTTT,CASSFSGSETDTQYF
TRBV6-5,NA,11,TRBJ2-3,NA,TGTGCCAGCAGTAACACAGATACGCAGTATTTT,CASSNTDTQYF
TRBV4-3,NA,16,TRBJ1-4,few,TGCGCCAGCAGCCAAGATTTGGGAGGATCTGGGGAAAAACTGTTTTTT,CASSQDLGGSGEKLFF
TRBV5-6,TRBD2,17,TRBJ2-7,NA,TGTGCCAGCAGCGGCCTAGGACTAGCGGGAGGCCTTTACGAGCAGTACTTC,CASSGLGLAGGLYEQYF
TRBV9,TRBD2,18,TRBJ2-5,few,TGTGCCAGCAGCGTAGCCCCGACCGGGACTAGCGGACAAGAGACCCAGTACTTC,CASSVAPTGTSGQETQYF
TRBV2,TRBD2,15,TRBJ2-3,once,TGTGCCAGCACGGGGACTAGCGGGAGCACAGATACGCAGTATTTT,CASTGTSGSTDTQYF